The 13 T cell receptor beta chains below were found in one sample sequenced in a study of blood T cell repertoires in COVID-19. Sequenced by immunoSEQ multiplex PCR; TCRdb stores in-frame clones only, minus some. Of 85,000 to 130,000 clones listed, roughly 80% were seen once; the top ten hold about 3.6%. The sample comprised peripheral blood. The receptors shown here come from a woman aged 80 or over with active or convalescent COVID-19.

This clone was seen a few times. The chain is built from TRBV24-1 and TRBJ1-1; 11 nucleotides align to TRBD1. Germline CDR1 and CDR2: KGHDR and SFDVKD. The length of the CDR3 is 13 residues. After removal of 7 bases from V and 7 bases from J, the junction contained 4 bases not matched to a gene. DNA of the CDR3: TGTGCCACCAGCCGGGGACAGGGGGGTGAAGCTTTCTTT. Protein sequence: CATSRGQGGEAFF.

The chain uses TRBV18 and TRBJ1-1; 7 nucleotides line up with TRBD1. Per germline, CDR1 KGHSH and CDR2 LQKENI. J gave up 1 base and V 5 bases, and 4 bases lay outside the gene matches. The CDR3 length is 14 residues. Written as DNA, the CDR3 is TGTGCCAGCTCATCGGACAGGACGAACACTGAAGCTTTCTTT. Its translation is CASSSDRTNTEAFF.

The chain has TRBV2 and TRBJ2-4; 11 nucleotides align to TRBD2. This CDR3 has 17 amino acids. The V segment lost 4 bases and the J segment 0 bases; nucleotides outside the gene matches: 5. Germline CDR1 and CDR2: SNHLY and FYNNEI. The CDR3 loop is CASSVGLADLAKNIQYF. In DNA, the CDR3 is TGTGCCAGCAGTGTGGGACTAGCGGACTTAGCCAAAAACATTCAGTACTTC.

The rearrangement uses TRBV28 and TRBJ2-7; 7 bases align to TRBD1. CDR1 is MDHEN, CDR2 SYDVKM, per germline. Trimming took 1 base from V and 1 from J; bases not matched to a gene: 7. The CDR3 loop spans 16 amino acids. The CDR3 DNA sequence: TGTGCCAGCAGTTTATCAAGGGGGCAGAGGTCCTACGAGCAGTACTTC. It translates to CASSLSRGQRSYEQYF. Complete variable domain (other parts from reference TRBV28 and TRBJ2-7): DVKVTQSSRYLVKRTGEKVFLECVQDMDHENMFWYRQDPGLGLRLIYFSYDVKMKEKGDIPEGYSVSREKKERFSLILESASTNQTSMYLCASSLSRGQRSYEQYFGPGTRLTVT.

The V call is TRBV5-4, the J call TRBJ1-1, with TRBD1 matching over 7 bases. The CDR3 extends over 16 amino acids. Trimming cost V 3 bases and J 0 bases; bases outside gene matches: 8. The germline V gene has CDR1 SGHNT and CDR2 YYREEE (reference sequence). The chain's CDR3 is CASSYWTGTLNTEAFF. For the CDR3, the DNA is TGTGCCAGCAGCTATTGGACAGGAACTCTGAACACTGAAGCTTTCTTT. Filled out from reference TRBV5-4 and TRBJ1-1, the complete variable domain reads ETGVTQSPTHLIKTRGQQVTLRCSSQSGHNTVSWYQQALGQGPQFIFQYYREEENGRGNFPPRFSGLQFPNYSSELNVNALELDDSALYLCASSYWTGTLNTEAFFGQGTRLTVV.

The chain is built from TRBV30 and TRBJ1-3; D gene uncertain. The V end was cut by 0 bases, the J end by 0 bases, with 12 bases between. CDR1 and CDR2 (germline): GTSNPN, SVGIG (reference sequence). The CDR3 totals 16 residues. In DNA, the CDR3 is TGTGCCTGGAGTGTACGTGGCACATACTCTGGAAACACCATATATTTT. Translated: CAWSVRGTYSGNTIYF.

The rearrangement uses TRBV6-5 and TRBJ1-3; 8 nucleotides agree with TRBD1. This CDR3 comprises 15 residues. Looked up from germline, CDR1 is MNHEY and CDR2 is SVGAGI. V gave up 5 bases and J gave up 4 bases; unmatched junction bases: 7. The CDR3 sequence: CASSLRTGLGNTIYF. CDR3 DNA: TGTGCCAGCAGTCTCCGGACAGGGCTGGGAAACACCATATATTTT.

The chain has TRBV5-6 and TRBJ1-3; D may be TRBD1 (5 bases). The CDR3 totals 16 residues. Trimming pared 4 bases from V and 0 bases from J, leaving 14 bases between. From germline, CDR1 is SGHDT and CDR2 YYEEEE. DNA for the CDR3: TGTGCCAGCAGCGTGGGGGTGGGCCTCTCTGGAAACACCATATATTTT. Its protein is CASSVGVGLSGNTIYF.

CDR3 protein: CASRAGGDGYTF. Here the CDR3 DNA reads TGTGCCAGCAGGGCGGGAGGTGATGGCTACACCTTC. The V call is TRBV2, the J call TRBJ1-2, with no clear D. This CDR3 spans 12 amino acids. Germline V CDR1 and CDR2: SNHLY, FYNNEI. Deletions cut 6 bases from V and 6 bases from J, with 11 bases between.

CDR3 sequence: CASSLETPLNEQFF. The CDR3, as DNA: TGCGCCAGCAGCTTGGAGACACCATTAAATGAGCAGTTCTTC. The chain uses TRBV5-1 and TRBJ2-1; D is uncertain. This CDR3 region has 14 residues. V was shortened by 0 bases and J by 7 bases, with 11 bases between the two germline ends. Germline V gives CDR1 SGHRS, CDR2 YFSETQ.

The CDR3 loop is CASSPNLISNEQFF. DNA for the CDR3: TGTGCCAGCAGCCCAAACCTCATTAGCAATGAGCAGTTCTTC. The chain uses TRBV5-4 and TRBJ2-1, with D unclear. The CDR3 spans 14 residues. CDR1 and CDR2 from the germline V gene are SGHNT and YYREEE (reference sequence). V was shortened by 4 bases and J by 6 bases, with 14 bases between the two germline ends.

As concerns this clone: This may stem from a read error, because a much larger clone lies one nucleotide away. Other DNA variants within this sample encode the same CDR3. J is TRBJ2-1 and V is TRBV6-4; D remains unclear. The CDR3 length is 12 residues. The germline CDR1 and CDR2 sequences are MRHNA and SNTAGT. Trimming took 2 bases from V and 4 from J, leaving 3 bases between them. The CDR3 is CASSDTYNEQFF. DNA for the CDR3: TGTGCCAGCAGTGACACTTACAATGAGCAGTTCTTC.

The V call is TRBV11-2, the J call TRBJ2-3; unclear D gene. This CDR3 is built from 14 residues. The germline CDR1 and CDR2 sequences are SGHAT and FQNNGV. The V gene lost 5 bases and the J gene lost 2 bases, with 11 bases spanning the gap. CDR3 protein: CASSPLTFTDTQYF. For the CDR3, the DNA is TGTGCCAGCAGCCCACTAACTTTCACAGATACGCAGTATTTT.